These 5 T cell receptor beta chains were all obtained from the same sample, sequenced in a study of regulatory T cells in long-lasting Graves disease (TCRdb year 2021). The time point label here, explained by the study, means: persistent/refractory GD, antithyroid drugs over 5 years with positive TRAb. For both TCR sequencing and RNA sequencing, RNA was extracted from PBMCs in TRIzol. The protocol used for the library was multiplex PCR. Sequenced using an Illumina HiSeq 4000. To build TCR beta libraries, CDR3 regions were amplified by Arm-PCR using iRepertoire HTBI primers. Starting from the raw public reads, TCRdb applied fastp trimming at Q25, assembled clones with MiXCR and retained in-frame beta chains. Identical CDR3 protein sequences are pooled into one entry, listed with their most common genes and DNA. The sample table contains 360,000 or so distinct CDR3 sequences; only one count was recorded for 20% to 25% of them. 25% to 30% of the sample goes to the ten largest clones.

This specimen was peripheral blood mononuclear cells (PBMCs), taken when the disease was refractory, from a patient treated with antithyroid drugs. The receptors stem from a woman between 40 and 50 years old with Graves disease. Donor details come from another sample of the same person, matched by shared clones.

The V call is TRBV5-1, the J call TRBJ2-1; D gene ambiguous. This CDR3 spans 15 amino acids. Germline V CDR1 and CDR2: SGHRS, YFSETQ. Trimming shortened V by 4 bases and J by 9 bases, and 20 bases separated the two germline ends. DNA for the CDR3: TGCGCCAGCAGCCAAAGTGGGCCAATCAACGGTGAGCAGTTCTTC. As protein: CASSQSGPINGEQFF.

DNA of the CDR3: TGCAGTGCTAGGGGGCAGGTGAACACTGAAGCTTTCTTT. Its translation: CSARGQVNTEAFF. The V and J genes are TRBV20-1 and TRBJ1-1, with a tentative D call TRBD1 (5 bases). The CDR3 has 13 amino acids. The germline CDR1 and CDR2 sequences are DFQATT and SNEGSKA (reference sequence). V dropped 3 bases and J dropped 0 bases, with 8 bases sitting between them.

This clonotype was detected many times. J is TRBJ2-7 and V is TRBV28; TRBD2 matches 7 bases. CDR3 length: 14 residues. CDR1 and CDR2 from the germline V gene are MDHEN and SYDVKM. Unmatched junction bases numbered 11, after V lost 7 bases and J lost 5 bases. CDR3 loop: CASTTPPGRNEQYF. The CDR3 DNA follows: TGTGCCAGCACTACCCCACCCGGGAGGAACGAGCAGTACTTC.

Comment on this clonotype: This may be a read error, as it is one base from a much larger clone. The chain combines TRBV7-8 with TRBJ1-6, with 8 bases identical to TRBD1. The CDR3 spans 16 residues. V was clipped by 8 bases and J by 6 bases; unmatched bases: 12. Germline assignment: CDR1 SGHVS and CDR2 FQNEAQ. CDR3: CASGPLDRGGNSPLHF. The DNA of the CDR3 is TGTGCCAGCGGCCCACTTGACAGGGGTGGTAATTCACCCCTCCACTTT.

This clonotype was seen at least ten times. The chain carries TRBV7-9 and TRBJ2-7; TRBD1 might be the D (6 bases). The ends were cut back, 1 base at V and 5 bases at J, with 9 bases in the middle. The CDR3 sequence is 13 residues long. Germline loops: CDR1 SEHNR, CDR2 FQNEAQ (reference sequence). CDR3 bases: TGTGCCAGCAGCTTAGTGGCAGGGGACGAGCAGTACTTC. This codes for CASSLVAGDEQYF.